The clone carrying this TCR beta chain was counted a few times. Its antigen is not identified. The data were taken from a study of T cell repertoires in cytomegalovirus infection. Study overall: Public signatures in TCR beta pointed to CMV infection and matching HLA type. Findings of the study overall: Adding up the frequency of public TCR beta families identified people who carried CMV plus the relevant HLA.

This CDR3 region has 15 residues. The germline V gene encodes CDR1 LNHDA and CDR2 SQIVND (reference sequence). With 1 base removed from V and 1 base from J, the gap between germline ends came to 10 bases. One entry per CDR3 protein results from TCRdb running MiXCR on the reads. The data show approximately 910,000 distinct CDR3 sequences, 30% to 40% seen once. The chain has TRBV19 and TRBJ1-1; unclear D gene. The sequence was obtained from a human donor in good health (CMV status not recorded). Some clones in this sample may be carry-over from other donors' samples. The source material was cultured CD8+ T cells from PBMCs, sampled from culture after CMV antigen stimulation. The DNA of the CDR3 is TGTGCCAGTAGTATAGTTGGGCAGAGGAACACTGAAGCTTTCTTT. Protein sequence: CASSIVGQRNTEAFF.